This TCR beta chain was sequenced in a study of T cells in Graves' hyperthyroidism and ophthalmopathy. Germline CDR1 is MDHEN and CDR2 is SYDVKM. CDR3 length: 16 residues. V lost 10 bases and J lost 4, with 25 bases in between. There are many counts of this clonotype. Amplification of TCR beta CDR3 regions used RNA as the template. HTBI primers were used for first-round RT-PCR of the TCR CDR3. MiXCR, applied by TCRdb to the multiplex PCR reads, yields one record per CDR3 protein. The data contain 500,000 or so distinct CDR3 sequences, more than 15% of them singletons. The material sequenced was blood. The receptor's source is a woman under 30 with Graves' ophthalmopathy. V is TRBV28 and J is TRBJ1-2; tentative D call: TRBD1 (6 bases). This CDR3 reads CATANAIGGLGYGYTF. The CDR3 coding sequence is TGTGCCACCGCAAATGCAATTGGGGGGCTAGGCTATGGCTACACCTTC.